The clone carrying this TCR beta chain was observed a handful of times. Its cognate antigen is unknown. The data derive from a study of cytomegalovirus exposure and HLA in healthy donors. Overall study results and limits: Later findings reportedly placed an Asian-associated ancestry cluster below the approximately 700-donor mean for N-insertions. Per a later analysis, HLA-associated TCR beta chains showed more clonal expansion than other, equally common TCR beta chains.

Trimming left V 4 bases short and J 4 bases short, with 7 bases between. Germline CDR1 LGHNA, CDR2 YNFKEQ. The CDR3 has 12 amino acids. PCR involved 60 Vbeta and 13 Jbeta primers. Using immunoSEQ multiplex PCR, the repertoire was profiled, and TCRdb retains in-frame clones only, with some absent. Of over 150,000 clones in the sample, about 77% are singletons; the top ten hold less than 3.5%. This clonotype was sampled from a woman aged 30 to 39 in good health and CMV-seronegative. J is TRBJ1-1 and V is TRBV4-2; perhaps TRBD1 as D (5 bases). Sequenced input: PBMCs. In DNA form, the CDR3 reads TGTGCCAGCAGCCGGGACTCCACTGAAGCTTTCTTT. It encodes CASSRDSTEAFF.